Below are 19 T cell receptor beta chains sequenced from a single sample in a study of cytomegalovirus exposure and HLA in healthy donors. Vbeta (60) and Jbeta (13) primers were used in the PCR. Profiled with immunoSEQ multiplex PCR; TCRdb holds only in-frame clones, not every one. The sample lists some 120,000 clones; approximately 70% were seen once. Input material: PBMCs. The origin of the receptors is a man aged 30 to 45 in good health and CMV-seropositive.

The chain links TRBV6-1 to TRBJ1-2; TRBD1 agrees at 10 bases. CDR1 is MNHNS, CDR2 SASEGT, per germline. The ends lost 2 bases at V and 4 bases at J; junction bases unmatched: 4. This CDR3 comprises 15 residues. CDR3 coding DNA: TGTGCCAGCAGTGAACGGACAGGGGGGAGCTATGGCTACACCTTC. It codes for CASSERTGGSYGYTF.

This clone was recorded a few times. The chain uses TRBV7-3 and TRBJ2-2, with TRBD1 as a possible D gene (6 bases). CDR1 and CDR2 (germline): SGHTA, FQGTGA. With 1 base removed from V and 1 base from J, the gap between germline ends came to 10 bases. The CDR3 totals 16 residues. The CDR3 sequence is CASSLILTGNTGELFF. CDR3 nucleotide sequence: TGTGCCAGCAGCTTAATTCTGACAGGGAACACCGGGGAGCTGTTTTTT.

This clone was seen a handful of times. The CDR3 here is CASSVAPGATYEQYF. DNA for the CDR3: TGTGCCAGCAGCGTCGCCCCAGGGGCCACCTACGAGCAGTACTTC. The rearrangement links TRBV9 to TRBJ2-7, with D maybe TRBD1 (6 bases). The CDR3 loop spans 15 amino acids. Germline assignment: CDR1 SGDLS and CDR2 YYNGEE. V lost 2 bases, J lost 2 bases, and 14 bases lay in between.

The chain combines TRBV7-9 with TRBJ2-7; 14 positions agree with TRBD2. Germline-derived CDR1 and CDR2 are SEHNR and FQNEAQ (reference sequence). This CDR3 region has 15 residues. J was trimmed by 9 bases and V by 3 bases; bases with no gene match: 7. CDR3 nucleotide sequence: TGTGCCAGCAGCTTGGGACTAGCGGGGGCGGTTGTGCAGTACTTC. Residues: CASSLGLAGAVVQYF.

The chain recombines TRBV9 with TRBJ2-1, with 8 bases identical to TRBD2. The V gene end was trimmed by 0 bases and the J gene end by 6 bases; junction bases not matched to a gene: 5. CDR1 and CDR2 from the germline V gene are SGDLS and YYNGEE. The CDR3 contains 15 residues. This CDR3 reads CASSVDAGGPNEQFF. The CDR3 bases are TGTGCCAGCAGCGTAGATGCGGGAGGTCCCAATGAGCAGTTCTTC.

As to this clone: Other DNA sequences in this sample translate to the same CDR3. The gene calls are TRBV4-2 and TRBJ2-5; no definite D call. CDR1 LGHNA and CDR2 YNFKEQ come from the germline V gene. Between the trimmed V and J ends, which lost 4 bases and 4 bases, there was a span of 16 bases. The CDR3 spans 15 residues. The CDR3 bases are TGTGCCAGCAGCCGAGAGAGACTTCCTGGAGAGACCCAGTACTTC. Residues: CASSRERLPGETQYF.

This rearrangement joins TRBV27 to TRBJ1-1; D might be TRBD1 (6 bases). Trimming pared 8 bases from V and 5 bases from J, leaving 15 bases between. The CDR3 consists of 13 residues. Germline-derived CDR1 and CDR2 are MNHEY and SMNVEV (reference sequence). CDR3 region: CASRFSGVTEAFF. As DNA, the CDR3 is TGTGCCAGCCGATTTTCAGGGGTGACTGAAGCTTTCTTT.

Here the CDR3 reads CASSYSQGSSYEQYF. CDR3 DNA: TGTGCCAGCAGTTACTCACAGGGTAGCTCCTACGAGCAGTACTTC. This chain links TRBV6-5 with TRBJ2-7; D is perhaps TRBD1 (6 bases). V lost 0 bases to trimming and J lost 0 bases, with 9 bases between them. Germline loops: CDR1 MNHEY, CDR2 SVGAGI. This CDR3 comprises 15 residues.

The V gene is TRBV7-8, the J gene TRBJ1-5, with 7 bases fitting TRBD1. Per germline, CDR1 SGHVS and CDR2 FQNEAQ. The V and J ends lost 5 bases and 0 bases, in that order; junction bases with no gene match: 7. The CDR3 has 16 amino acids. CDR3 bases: TGTGCCAGCAGCATGGGACAGCCTTTTAGCAATCAGCCCCAGCATTTT. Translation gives CASSMGQPFSNQPQHF.

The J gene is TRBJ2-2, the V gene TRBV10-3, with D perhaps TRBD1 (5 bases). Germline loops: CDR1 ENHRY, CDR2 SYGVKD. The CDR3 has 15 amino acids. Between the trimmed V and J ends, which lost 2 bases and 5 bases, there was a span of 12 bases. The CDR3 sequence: CAISERGRATGELFF. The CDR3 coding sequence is TGTGCCATCAGTGAGCGAGGCAGGGCGACCGGGGAGCTGTTTTTT.

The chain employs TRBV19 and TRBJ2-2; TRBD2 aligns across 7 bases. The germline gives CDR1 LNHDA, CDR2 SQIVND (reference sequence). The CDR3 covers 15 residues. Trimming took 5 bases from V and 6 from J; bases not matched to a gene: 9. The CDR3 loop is CASSQTSYSPGELFF. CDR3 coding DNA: TGTGCCAGTAGTCAGACTAGCTATTCCCCCGGGGAGCTGTTTTTT.

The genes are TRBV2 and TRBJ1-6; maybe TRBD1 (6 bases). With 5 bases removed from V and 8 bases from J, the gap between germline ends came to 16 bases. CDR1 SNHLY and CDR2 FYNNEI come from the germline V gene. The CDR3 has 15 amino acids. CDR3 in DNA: TGTGCCAGCAGTCCCTTACAGGGCAGAGATTCACCCCTCCACTTT. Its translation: CASSPLQGRDSPLHF.

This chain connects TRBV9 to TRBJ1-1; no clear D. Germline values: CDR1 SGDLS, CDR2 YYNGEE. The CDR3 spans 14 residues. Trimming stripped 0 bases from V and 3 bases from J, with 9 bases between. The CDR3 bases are TGTGCCAGCAGCGTAGCCGGCGGGTACACTGAAGCTTTCTTT. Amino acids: CASSVAGGYTEAFF.

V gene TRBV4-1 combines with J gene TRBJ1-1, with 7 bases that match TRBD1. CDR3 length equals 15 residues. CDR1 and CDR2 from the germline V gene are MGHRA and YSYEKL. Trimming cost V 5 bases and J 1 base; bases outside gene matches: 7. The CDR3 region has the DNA TGCGCCAGCAGCTTCGGACAGGAAGGGAACACTGAAGCTTTCTTT. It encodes CASSFGQEGNTEAFF.

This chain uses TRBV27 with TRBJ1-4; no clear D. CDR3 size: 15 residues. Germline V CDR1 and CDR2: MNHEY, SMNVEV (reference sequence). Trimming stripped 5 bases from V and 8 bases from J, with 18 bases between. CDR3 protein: CASSPRLYPGEKLFF. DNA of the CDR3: TGTGCCAGCAGTCCCCGGTTGTATCCCGGGGAAAAACTGTTTTTT. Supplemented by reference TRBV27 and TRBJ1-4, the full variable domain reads EAQVTQNPRYLITVTGKKLTVTCSQNMNHEYMSWYRQDPGLGLRQIYYSMNVEVTDKGDVPEGYKVSRKEKRNFPLILESPSPNQTSLYFCASSPRLYPGEKLFFGSGTQLSVL.

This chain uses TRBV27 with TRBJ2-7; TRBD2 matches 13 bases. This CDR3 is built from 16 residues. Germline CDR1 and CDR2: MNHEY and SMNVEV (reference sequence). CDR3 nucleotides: TGTGCCAGCAGTCTATCCGGACTAGCGGGGGTATACGAGCAGTACGTC. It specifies CASSLSGLAGVYEQYV.

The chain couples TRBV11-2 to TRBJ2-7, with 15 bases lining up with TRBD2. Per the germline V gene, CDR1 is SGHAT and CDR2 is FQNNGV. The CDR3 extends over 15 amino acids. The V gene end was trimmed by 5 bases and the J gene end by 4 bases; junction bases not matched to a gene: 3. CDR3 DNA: TGTGCCAGCAGCCTCGGACTAGCGGGAGGGTACGAGCAGTACGTC. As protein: CASSLGLAGGYEQYV.

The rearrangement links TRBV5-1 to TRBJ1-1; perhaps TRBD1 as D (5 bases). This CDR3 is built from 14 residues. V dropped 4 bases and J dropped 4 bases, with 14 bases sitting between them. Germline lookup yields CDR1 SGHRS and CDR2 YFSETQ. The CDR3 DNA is TGCGCCAGCAGCCTGTCCGGGGGGATCACTGAAGCTTTCTTT. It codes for CASSLSGGITEAFF.

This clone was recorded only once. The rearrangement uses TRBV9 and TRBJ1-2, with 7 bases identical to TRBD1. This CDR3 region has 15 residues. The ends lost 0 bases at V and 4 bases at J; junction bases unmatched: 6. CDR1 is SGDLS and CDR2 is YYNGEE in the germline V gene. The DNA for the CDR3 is TGTGCCAGCAGCGTAGGGACAGGTCAACCCTATGGCTACACCTTC. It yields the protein CASSVGTGQPYGYTF.